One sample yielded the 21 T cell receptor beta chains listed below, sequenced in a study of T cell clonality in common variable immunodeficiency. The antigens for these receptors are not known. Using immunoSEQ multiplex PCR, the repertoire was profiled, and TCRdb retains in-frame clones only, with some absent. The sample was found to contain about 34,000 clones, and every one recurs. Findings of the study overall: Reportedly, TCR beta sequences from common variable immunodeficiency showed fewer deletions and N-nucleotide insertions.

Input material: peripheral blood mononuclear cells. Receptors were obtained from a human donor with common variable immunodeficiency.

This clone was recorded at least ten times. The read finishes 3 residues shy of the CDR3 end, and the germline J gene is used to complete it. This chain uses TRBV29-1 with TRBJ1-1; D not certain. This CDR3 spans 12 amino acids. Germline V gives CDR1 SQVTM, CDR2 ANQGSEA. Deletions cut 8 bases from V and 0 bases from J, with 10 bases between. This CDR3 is CSFIDMNTEAFF. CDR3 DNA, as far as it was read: TGCAGCTTCATAGATATGAACACTGAA.

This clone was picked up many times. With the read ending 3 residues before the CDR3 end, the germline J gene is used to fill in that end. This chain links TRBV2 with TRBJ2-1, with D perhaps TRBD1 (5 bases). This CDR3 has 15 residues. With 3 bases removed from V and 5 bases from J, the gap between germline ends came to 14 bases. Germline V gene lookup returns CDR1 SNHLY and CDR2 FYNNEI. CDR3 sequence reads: CASSDRTRIDNEQFF. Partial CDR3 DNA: TGTGCCAGCAGTGATCGGACAAGAATAGACAATGAG.

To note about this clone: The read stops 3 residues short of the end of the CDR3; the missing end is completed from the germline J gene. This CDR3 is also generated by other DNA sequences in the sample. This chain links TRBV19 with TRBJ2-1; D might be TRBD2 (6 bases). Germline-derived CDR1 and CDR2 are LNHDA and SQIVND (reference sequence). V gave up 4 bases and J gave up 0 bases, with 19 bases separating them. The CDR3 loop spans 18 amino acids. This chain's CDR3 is CASSTGVTGLSSYNEQFF. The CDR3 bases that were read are TGTGCCAGTAGTACGGGGGTCACCGGACTGAGCTCCTACAATGAG.

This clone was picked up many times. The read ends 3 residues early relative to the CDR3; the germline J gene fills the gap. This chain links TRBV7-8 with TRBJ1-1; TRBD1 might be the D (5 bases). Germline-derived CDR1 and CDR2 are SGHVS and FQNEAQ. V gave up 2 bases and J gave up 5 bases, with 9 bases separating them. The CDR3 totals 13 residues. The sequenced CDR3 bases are TGTGCCAGCAGCTTATTATCAGGGACTGAA. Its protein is CASSLLSGTE. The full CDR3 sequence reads CASSLLSGTEAFF.

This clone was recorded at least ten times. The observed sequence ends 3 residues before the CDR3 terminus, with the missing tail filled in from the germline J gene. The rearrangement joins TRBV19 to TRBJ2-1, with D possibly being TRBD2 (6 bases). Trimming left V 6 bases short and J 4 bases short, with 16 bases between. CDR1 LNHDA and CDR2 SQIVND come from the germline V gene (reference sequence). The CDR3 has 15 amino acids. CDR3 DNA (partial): TGTGCCAGTAGCACCGCGGGATCCTTTTACAATGAG. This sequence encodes CASSTAGSFYNE. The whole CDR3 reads CASSTAGSFYNEQFF.

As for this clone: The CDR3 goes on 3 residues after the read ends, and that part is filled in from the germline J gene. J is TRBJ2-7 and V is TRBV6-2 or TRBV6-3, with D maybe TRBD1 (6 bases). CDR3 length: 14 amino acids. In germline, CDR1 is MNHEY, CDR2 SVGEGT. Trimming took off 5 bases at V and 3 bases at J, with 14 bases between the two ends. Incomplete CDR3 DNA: TGTGCCAGCAGTCCCCGAGGGGACATCTACGAG. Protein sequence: CASSPRGDIYE. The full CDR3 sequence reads CASSPRGDIYEQYF.

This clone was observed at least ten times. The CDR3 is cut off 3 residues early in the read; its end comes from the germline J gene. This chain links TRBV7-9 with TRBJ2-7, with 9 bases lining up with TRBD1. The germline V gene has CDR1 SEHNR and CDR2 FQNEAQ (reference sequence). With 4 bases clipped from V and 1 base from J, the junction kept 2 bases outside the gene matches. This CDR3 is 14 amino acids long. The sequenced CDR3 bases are TGTGCCAGCAGCTCGACAGGGGGATCCTACGAG. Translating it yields CASSSTGGSYE. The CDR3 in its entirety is CASSSTGGSYEQYF.

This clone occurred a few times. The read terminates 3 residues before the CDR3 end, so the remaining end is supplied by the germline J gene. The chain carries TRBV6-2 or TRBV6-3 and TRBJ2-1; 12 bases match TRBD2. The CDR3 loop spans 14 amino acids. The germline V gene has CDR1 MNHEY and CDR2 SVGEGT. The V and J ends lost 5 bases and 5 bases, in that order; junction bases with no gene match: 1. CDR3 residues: CASSRLAGDNEQFF. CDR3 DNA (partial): TGTGCCAGCAGTCGACTAGCGGGAGACAATGAG.

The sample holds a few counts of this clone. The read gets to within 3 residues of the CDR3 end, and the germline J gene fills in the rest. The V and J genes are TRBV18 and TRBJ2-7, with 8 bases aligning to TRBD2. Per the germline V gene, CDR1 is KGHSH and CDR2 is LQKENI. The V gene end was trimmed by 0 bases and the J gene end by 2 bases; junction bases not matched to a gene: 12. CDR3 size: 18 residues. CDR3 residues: CASSPPDSSGRGPYEQYF. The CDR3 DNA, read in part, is TGTGCCAGCTCACCACCGGATTCGAGCGGGAGAGGGCCCTACGAG.

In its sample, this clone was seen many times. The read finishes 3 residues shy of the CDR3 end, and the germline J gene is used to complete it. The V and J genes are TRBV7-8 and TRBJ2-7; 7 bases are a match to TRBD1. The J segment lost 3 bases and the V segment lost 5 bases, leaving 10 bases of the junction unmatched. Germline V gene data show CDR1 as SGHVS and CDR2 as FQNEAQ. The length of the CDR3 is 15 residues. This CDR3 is CASSPFVGQSYEQYF. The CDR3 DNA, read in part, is TGTGCCAGCAGCCCCTTCGTGGGACAGAGCTACGAG.

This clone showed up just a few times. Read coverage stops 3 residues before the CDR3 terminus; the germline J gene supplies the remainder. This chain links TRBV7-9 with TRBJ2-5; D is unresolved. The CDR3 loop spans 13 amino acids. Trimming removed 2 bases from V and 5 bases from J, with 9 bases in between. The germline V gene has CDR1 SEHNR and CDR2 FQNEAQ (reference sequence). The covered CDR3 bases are TGTGCCAGCAGCTTATCACAGTCGGAGACC. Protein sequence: CASSLSQSET. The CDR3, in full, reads CASSLSQSETQYF.

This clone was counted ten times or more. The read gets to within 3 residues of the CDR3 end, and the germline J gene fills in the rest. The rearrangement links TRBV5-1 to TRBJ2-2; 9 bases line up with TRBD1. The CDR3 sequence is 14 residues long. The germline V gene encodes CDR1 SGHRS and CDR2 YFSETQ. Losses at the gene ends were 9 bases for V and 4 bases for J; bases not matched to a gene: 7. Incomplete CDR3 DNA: TGCGCCACCCAGGACAGGGGCAGCACCGGGGAG. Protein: CATQDRGSTGE. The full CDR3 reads CATQDRGSTGELFF.

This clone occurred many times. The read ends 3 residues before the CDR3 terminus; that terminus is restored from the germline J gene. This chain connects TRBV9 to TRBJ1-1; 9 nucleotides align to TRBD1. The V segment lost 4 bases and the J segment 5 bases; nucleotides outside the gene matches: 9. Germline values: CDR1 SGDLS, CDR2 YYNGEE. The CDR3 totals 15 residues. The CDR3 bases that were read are TGTGCCAGCAGCCCCAGGGACAGGGTAGGAACTGAA. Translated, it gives CASSPRDRVGTE. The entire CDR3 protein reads CASSPRDRVGTEAFF.

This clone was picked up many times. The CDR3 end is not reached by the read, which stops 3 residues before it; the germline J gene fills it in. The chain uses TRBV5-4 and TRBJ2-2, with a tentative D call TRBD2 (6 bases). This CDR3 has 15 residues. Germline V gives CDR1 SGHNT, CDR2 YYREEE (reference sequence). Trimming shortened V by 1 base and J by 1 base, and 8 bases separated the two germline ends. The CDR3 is CASSLWGVNTGELFF. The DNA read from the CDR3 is TGTGCCAGCAGCTTGTGGGGGGTGAACACCGGGGAG.

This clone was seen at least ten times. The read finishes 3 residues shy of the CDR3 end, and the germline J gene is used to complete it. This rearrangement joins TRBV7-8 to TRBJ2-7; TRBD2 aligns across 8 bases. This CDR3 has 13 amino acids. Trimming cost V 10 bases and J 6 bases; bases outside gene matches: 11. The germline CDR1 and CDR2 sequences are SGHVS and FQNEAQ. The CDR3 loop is CATERENFAEQYF. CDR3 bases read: TGTGCCACGGAGCGGGAGAATTTTGCCGAG.

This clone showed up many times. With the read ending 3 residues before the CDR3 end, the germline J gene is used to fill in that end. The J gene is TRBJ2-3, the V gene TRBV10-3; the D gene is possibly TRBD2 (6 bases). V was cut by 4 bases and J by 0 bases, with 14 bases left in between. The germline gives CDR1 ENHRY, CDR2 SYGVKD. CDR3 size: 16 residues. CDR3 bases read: TGTGCCATCAGTGGGATGCTAGCGTCTAGCACAGATACG. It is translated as CAISGMLASSTDT. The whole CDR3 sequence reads CAISGMLASSTDTQYF.

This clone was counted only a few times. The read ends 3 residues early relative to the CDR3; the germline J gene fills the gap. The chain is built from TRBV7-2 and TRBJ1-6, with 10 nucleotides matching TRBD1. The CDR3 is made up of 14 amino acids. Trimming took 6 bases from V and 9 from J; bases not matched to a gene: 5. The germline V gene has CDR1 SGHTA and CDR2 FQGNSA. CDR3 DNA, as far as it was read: TGTGCCAGCAGTTCCGGGACAGGGGTTTCACCC. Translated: CASSSGTGVSP. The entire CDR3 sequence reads CASSSGTGVSPLHF.

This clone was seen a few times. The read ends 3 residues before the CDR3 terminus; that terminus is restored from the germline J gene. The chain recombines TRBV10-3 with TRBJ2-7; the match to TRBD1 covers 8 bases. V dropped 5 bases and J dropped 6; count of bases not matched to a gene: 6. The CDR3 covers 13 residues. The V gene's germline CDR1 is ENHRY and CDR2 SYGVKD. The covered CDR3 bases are TGTGCCATCAGTTTGGGACAGGAAAGCGAG. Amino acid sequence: CAISLGQESE. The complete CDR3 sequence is CAISLGQESEQYF.

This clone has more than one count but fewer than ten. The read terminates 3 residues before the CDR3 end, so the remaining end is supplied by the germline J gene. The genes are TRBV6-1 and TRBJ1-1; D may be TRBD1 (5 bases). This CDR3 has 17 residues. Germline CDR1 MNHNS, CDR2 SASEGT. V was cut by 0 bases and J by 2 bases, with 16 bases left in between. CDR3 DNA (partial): TGTGCCAGCAGTGAAGCGAGGGAGAGGGGATTCAACACTGAA. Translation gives CASSEARERGFNTE. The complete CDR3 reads CASSEARERGFNTEAFF.

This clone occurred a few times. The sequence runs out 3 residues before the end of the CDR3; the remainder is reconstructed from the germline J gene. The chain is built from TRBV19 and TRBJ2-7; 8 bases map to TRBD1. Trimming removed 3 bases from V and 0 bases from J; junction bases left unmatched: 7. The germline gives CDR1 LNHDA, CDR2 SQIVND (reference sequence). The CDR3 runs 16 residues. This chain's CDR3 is CASSMGGQDSSYEQYF. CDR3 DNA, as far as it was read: TGTGCCAGTAGTATGGGGGGACAGGATAGCTCCTACGAG.

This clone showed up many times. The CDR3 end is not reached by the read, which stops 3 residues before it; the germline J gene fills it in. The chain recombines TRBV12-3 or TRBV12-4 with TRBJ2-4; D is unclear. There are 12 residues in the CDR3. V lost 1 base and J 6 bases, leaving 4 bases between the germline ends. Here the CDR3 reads CASSLEGNIQYF. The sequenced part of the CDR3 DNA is TGTGCCAGCAGTTTAGAGGGAAACATT.